The next 9 T cell receptor beta chains were all read from a single sample in a study of blood T cell repertoires in COVID-19 (dated by TCRdb to the early 2020s). Preparation of the library involved the immunoSEQ multiplex PCR assay. As stored in TCRdb, this immuneACCESS dataset retains in-frame rearrangements with V and J assigned. A fraction of the clones does not appear; measured against another copy, unresolved V genes explain less than half of the discrepancy, and the remainder lacks a known reason. Counted in this sample were some 200,000 clones; around 80% of them appeared once. The top ten constitute over 9.5% of the sample. The sequenced material came from peripheral blood. These receptors all come from a woman aged 80 or older with COVID-19, enrolled during active disease.

This clone was detected a few times. The chain uses TRBV11-2 and TRBJ2-5; no reliable D call. Trimming cost V 0 bases and J 5 bases, with 13 bases left between them. Germline values: CDR1 SGHAT, CDR2 FQNNGV. The CDR3 length is 15 residues. CDR3 bases: TGTGCCAGCAGCTTAGATCCCGTCGGGTGGGAGACCCAGTACTTC. Protein: CASSLDPVGWETQYF. Full variable domain (rest looked up from reference TRBV11-2 and TRBJ2-5): EAGVAQSPRYKIIEKRQSVAFWCNPISGHATLYWYQQILGQGPKLLIQFQNNGVVDDSQLPKDRFSAERLKGVDSTLKIQPAKLEDSAVYLCASSLDPVGWETQYFGPGTRLLVL.

This chain joins TRBV5-4 and TRBJ1-5; D call uncertain. Trimming took off 2 bases at V and 5 bases at J, with 11 bases between the two ends. This CDR3 contains 14 residues. Germline values: CDR1 SGHNT, CDR2 YYREEE (reference sequence). CDR3 loop: CASSLGGSDQPQHF. The CDR3 DNA sequence: TGTGCCAGCAGCTTAGGAGGGTCGGATCAGCCCCAGCATTTT. The full variable domain, in which reference TRBV5-4 and TRBJ1-5 provide the parts outside the CDR3, is ETGVTQSPTHLIKTRGQQVTLRCSSQSGHNTVSWYQQALGQGPQFIFQYYREEENGRGNFPPRFSGLQFPNYSSELNVNALELDDSALYLCASSLGGSDQPQHFGDGTRLSIL.

This chain links TRBV2 with TRBJ1-6; the D gene is possibly TRBD1 (6 bases). CDR3 size: 14 residues. V was trimmed by 8 bases and J by 6 bases, leaving 14 bases between them. Germline-derived CDR1 and CDR2 are SNHLY and FYNNEI. CDR3 sequence (DNA): TGTGCCAGCGCCGTGCTGGGGGCTAATTCACCCCTCCACTTT. Translating it yields CASAVLGANSPLHF.

The chain joins TRBV5-1 to TRBJ2-3, with 7 bases aligning to TRBD1. V was pared by 5 bases and J by 1 base, with 10 bases of the junction left unmatched. The CDR3 covers 16 residues. Per germline, CDR1 SGHRS and CDR2 YFSETQ. The CDR3 region is CASRTAVGGRTDTQYF. As DNA, the CDR3 is TGCGCCAGCAGGACTGCCGTAGGGGGCCGCACAGATACGCAGTATTTT.

The V call is TRBV1, the J call TRBJ2-3; TRBD2, as called in the table, went unchecked against the DNA. TRBV1 is deemed a pseudogene. The CDR3 sequence is 17 residues long. CDR3 bases: TGCACCAGCAGCCAAGCAACGGGGGATTTTGGCACAGATACGCAGTATTTT. The encoded protein is CTSSQATGDFGTDTQYF.

The genes are TRBV2 and TRBJ1-2, with 9 bases aligning to TRBD1. There are 14 residues in the CDR3. After removal of 4 bases from V and 5 bases from J, the junction contained 5 bases not matched to a gene. The germline V gene has CDR1 SNHLY and CDR2 FYNNEI. CDR3 bases: TGTGCCAGCAGTGCACGCGGGACAGGGTATGGCTACACCTTC. Its translation is CASSARGTGYGYTF.

DNA for the CDR3: TGCAGCGTTGAAGACAGGGGAGATACGCAGTATTTT. It codes for CSVEDRGDTQYF. V gene TRBV29-1 combines with J gene TRBJ2-3; possibly TRBD1 for D (6 bases). This CDR3 has 12 residues. Per germline, CDR1 SQVTM and CDR2 ANQGSEA. V was cut by 0 bases and J by 5 bases, with 6 bases left in between.

This rearrangement joins TRBV6-2 or TRBV6-3 to TRBJ2-7; 7 positions match TRBD1. The CDR3 is 15 residues long. J was trimmed by 1 base and V by 4 bases; bases with no gene match: 7. The germline V gene has CDR1 MNHEY and CDR2 SVGEGT. The CDR3 DNA reads as TGTGCCAGCAGTTCCCCTGGACAGGTATCCTACGAGCAGTACTTC. The encoded protein is CASSSPGQVSYEQYF.

The chain is built from TRBV10-2 and TRBJ1-4; TRBD1 aligns across 9 bases. The CDR3 extends over 15 amino acids. The germline V gene encodes CDR1 WSHSY and CDR2 SAAADI. V shed 7 bases and J 7 bases; nucleotides not matched to a gene: 10. The CDR3: CASTYSGQGGEKLFF. The CDR3 DNA sequence: TGCGCCAGCACCTATTCGGGACAGGGAGGTGAAAAACTGTTTTTT.